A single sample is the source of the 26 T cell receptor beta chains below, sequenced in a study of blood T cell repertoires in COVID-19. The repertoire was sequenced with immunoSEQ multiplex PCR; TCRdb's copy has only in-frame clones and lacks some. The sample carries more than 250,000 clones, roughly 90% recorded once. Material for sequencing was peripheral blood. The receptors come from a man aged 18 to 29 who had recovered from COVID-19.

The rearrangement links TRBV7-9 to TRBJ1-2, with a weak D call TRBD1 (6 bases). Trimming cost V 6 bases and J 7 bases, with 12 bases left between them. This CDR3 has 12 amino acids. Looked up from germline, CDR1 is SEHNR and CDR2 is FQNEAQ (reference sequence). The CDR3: CASRGATAGYTF. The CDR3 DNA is TGTGCCAGCAGGGGGGCAACGGCTGGCTACACCTTC.

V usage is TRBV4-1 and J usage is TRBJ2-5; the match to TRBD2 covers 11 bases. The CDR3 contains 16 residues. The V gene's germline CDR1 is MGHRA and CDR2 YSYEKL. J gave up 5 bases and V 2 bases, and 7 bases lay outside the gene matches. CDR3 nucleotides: TGCGCCAGCAGCCAACTACTTAGCGGGGGGGCGGAGACCCAGTACTTC. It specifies CASSQLLSGGAETQYF.

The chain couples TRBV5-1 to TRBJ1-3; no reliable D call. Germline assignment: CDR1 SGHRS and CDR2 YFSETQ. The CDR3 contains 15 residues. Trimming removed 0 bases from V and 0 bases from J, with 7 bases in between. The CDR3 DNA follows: TGCGCCAGCAGCTTGGTTGGAGGCTCTGGAAACACCATATATTTT. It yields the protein CASSLVGGSGNTIYF.

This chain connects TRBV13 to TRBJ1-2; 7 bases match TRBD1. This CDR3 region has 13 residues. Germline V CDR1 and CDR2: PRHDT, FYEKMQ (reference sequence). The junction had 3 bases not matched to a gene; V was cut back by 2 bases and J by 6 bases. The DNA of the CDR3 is TGTGCCAGCAGCTTATTAGGGGGCCATGGCTACACCTTC. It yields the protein CASSLLGGHGYTF.

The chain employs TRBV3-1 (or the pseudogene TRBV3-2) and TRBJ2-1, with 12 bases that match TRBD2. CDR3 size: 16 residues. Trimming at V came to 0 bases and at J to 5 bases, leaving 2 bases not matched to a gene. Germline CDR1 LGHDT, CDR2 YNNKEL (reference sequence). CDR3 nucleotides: TGTGCCAGCAGCCAAGAGACTAGCGGGAGAAACAATGAGCAGTTCTTC. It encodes CASSQETSGRNNEQFF.

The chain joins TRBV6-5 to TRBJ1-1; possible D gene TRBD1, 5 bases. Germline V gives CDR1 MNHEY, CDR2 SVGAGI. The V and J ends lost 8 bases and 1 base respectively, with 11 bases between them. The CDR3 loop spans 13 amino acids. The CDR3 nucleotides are TGTGCCAGCTGGCAGGGATCGAACACTGAAGCTTTCTTT. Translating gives CASWQGSNTEAFF.

CDR3 DNA sequence: TGCGCCAGCAGCCAAGACAGGGTTGGTCCCTACGAGCAGTACTTC. Translation gives CASSQDRVGPYEQYF. This chain connects TRBV4-3 to TRBJ2-7; the D gene is possibly TRBD1 (5 bases). The germline gives CDR1 LGHNA, CDR2 YSLEER. This CDR3 contains 15 residues. V lost 0 bases, J lost 2 bases, and 11 bases lay in between.

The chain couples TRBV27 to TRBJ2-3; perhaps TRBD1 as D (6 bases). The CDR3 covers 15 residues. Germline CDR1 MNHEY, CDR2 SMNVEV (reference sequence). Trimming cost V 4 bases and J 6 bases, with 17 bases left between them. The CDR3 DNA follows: TGTGCCAGCAGTTCGACAGGCGAGACTTGGGATACGCAGTATTTT. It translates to CASSSTGETWDTQYF.

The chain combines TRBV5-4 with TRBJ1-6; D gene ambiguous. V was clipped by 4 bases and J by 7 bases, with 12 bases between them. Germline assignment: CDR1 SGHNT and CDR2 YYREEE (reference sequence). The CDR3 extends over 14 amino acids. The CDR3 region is CASSQRSQNSPLHF. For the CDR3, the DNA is TGTGCCAGCAGCCAGCGTTCCCAAAATTCACCCCTCCACTTT.

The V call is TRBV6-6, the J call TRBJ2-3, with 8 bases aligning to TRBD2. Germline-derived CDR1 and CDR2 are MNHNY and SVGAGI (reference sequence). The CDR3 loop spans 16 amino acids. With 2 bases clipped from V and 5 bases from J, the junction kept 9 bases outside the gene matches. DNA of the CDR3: TGTGCCAGCAGTTACCTGAGCGACGGGGGGGGAGATACGCAGTATTTT. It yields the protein CASSYLSDGGGDTQYF.

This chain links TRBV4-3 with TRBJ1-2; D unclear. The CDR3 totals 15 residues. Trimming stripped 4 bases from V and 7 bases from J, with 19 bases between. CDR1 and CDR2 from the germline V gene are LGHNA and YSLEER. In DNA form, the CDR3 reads TGCGCCAGCAGCCTCTCCTTGTTAGCCACGGTTGGCTACACCTTC. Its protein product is CASSLSLLATVGYTF.

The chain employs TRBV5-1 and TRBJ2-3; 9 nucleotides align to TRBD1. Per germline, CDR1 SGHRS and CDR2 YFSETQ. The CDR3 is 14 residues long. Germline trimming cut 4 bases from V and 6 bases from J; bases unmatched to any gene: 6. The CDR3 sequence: CASSPDRGGDTQYF. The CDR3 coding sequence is TGCGCCAGCAGCCCGGACAGGGGCGGGGATACGCAGTATTTT.

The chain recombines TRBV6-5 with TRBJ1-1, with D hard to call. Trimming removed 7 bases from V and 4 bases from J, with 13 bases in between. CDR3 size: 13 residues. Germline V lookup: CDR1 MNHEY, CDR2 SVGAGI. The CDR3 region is CASTTYPPTEAFF. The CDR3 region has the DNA TGTGCCAGCACTACTTATCCCCCCACTGAAGCTTTCTTT.

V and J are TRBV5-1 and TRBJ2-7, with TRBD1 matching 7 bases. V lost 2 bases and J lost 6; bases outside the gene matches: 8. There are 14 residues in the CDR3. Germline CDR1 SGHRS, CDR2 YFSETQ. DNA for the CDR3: TGCGCCAGCAGCTTAGGGGGCGCCCCCCCCGAGCAGTACTTC. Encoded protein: CASSLGGAPPEQYF.

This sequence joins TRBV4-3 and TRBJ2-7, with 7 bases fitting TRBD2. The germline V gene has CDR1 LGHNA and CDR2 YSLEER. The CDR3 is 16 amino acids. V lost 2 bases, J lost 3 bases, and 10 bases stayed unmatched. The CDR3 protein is CASSQRGVGRDYEQYF. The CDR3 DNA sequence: TGCGCCAGCAGCCAAAGGGGTGTTGGGAGGGACTACGAGCAGTACTTC.

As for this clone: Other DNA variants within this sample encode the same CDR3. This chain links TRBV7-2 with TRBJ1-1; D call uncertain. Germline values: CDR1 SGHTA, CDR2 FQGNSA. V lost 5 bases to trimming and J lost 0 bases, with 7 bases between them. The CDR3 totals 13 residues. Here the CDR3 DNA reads TGTGCCAGCAGCCTTGACATGAACACTGAAGCTTTCTTT. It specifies CASSLDMNTEAFF.

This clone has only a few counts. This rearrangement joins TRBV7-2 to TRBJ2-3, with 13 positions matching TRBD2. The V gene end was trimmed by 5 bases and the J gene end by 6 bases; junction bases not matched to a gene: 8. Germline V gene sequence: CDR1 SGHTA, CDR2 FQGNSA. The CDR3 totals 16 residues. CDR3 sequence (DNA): TGTGCCAGCAGCCCCAGACTAGCGGGGGGTGGGGATACGCAGTATTTT. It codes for CASSPRLAGGGDTQYF.

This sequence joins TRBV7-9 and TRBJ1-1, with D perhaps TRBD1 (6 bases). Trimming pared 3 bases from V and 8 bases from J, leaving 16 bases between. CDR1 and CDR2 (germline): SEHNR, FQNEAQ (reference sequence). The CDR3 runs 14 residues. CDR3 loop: CASSLGTGTPEAFF. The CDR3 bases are TGTGCCAGCAGCTTGGGCACCGGGACACCCGAAGCTTTCTTT.

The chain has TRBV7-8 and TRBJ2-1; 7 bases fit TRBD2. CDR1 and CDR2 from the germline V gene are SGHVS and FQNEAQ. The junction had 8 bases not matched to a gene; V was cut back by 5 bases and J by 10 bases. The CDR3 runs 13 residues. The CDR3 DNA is TGTGCCAGCAGCCCCCGAGGGCGGGGGGAGCAGTTCTTC. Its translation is CASSPRGRGEQFF.

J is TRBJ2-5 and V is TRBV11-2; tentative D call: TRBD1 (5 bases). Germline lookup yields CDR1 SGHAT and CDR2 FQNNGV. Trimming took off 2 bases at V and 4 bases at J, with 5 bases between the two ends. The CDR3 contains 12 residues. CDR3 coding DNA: TGTGCCAGCAGCTTAACAGGAGAGACCCAGTACTTC. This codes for CASSLTGETQYF.

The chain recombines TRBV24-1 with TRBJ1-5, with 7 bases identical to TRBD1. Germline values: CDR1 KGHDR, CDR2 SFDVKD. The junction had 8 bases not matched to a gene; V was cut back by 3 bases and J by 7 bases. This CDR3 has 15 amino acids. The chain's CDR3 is CATSDERQGWQPQHF. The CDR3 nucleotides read TGTGCCACCAGTGATGAAAGACAGGGATGGCAGCCCCAGCATTTT.

The CDR3 bases are TGTGCCAGCAGTCCCCTGATGAACGGCTATGGCTACACCTTC. It is translated as CASSPLMNGYGYTF. The V and J genes are TRBV6-5 and TRBJ1-2; D is uncertain. The CDR3 length is 14 residues. V lost 5 bases and J 4 bases, leaving 14 bases between the germline ends. CDR1 and CDR2 (germline): MNHEY, SVGAGI.

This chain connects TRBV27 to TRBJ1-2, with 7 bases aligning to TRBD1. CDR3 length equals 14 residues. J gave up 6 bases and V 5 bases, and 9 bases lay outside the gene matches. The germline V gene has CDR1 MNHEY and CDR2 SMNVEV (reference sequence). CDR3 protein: CASSPSGQGDGYTF. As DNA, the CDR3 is TGTGCCAGCAGTCCCTCGGGGCAGGGGGATGGCTACACCTTC.

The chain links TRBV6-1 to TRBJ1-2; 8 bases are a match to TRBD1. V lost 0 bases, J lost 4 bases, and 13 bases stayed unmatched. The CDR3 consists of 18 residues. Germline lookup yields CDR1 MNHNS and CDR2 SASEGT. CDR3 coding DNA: TGTGCCAGCAGTGAAGCCCTACTCCTCAGGGGGCGAAGCTATGGCTACACCTTC. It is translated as CASSEALLLRGRSYGYTF.

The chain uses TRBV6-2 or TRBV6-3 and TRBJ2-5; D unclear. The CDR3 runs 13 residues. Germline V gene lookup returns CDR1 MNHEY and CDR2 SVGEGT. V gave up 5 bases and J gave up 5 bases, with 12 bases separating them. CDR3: CASSSALEETQYF. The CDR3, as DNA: TGTGCCAGCAGTAGCGCTCTAGAGGAGACCCAGTACTTC.

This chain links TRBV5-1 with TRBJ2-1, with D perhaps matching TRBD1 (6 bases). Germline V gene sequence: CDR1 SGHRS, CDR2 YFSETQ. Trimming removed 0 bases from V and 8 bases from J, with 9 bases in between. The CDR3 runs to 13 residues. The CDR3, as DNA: TGCGCCAGCAGCTTGGGTCAGGGGTATGAGCAGTTCTTC. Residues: CASSLGQGYEQFF.